This TCR beta chain came from a study of blood T cell repertoires in COVID-19. Study-level information: Whether acute or convalescent, the COVID-19 samples came from the United States, Italy and Spain.

The data were produced by immunoSEQ multiplex PCR, yet TCRdb's version contains in-frame clones alone and is incomplete. The sample holds hundreds of thousands of clones, more than 80% seen once. One Seattle source followed patients from active infection through their disease course. Only one count was recorded for this clone. This receptor was identified in a woman aged 25-40 years with COVID-19, enrolled during active disease. Specimen: peripheral blood.

CDR3 DNA sequence: TGTGCCAGCAGCCGAGGGGACAAAGCCTATAATTCACCCCTCCACTTT. It translates to CASSRGDKAYNSPLHF. This chain connects TRBV14 to TRBJ1-6, with a possible D match to TRBD1 (6 bases). Trimming stripped 4 bases from V and 2 bases from J, with 12 bases between. The V gene's germline CDR1 is SGHDN and CDR2 FVKESK. CDR3 length equals 16 residues.